This T cell receptor beta chain is drawn from a study of Tregs in tolerant kidney transplant recipients. Whole-study results and caveats: This study did not directly address biological reproducibility.

On this clone itself: Its antigen is as yet unknown.

The germline CDR1 and CDR2 sequences are SGHRS and YFSETQ. This CDR3 contains 14 residues. Trimming pared 0 bases from V and 4 bases from J, leaving 10 bases between. Sequencing was performed with immunoSEQ multiplex PCR; in TCRdb, only in-frame clones are kept and a portion is missing. The profile shows 55,000 to 70,000 clones, over 75% of them singletons. The chain employs TRBV5-1 and TRBJ1-1, with D possibly matching TRBD1 (5 bases). The starting material was Tregs from blood, obtained before the transplant. The sequence was collected from a human donor who received a combined kidney and bone marrow transplant. The CDR3 loop is CASSLGQKATEAFF. The CDR3, as DNA: TGCGCCAGCAGCTTGGGACAGAAAGCCACTGAAGCTTTCTTT.